This TCR beta chain appears in the sequencing data of a study of blood T cell repertoires in COVID-19. Repertoires were generated with immunoSEQ multiplex PCR, while TCRdb's copy carries only in-frame clones and drops some. Of about 160,000 clones in the sample, 90% to 95% were seen once. The germline gives CDR1 KGHSH, CDR2 LQKENI. The CDR3 has 17 amino acids. With 1 base clipped from V and 1 base from J, the junction kept 2 bases outside the gene matches. The rearrangement uses TRBV18 and TRBJ2-6; 9 positions agree with TRBD1. This sequence was found in a woman in her fifties or sixties with COVID-19, enrolled during active disease. Sequenced material: peripheral blood. The CDR3: CASSPQQGASGANVLTF. The DNA of the CDR3 is TGTGCCAGCTCACCACAACAGGGGGCGTCTGGGGCCAACGTCCTGACTTTC.